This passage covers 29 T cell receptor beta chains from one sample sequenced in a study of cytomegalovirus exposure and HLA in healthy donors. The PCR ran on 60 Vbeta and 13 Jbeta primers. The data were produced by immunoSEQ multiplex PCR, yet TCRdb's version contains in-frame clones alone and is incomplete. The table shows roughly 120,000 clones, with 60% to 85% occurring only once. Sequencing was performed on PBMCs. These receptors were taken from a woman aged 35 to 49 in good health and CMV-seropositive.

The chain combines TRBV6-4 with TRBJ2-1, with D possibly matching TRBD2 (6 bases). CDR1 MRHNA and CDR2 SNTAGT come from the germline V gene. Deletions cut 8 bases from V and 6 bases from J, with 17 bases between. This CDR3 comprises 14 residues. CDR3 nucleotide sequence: TGTGCCAGCGCTCTCGAGGCTAGCGCCAATGAGCAGTTCTTC. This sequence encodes CASALEASANEQFF.

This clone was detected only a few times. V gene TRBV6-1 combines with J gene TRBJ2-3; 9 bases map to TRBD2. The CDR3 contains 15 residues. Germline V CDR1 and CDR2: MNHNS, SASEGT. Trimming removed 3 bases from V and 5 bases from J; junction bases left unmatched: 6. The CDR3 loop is CASSDIAGDRDTQYF. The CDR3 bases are TGTGCCAGCAGTGACATAGCGGGGGATAGAGATACGCAGTATTTT.

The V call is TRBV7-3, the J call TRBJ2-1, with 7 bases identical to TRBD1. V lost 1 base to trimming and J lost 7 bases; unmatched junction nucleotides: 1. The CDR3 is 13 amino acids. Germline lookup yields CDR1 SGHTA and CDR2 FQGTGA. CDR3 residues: CASSLNRGNEQFF. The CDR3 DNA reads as TGTGCCAGCAGCTTAAACAGGGGTAATGAGCAGTTCTTC.

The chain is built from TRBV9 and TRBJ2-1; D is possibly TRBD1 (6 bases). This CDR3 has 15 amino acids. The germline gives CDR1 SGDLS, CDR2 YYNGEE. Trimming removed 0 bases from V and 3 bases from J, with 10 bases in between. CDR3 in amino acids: CASSVGQGYYNEQFF. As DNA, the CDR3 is TGTGCCAGCAGCGTAGGCCAGGGGTACTACAATGAGCAGTTCTTC.

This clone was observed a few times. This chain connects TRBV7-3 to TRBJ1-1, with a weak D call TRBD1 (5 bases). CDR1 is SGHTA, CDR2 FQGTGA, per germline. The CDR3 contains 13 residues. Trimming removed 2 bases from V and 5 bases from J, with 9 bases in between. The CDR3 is CASSLGAGTEAFF. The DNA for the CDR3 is TGTGCCAGCAGCTTAGGGGCCGGGACTGAAGCTTTCTTT.

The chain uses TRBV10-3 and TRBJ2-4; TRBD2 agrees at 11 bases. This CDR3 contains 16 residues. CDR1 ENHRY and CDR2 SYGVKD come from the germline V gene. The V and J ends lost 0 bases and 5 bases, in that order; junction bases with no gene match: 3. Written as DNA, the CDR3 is TGTGCCATCAGTGAGTCGGGTAGCGGGAGGGAAAACATTCAGTACTTC. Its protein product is CAISESGSGRENIQYF.

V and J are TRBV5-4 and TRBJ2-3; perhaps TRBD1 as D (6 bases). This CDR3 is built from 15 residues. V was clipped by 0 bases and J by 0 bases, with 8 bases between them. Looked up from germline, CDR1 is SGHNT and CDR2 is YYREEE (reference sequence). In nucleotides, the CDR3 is TGTGCCAGCAGCTTGGATCAGGGGAGCACAGATACGCAGTATTTT. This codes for CASSLDQGSTDTQYF.

The CDR3 protein is CASSQPSLRDRGPETQYF. CDR3 in DNA: TGCGCCAGCAGCCAACCTTCCCTCCGGGACAGGGGACCGGAGACCCAGTACTTC. The rearrangement links TRBV4-1 to TRBJ2-5, with 10 bases matching TRBD1. The germline V gene has CDR1 MGHRA and CDR2 YSYEKL. With 2 bases clipped from V and 5 bases from J, the junction kept 14 bases outside the gene matches. This CDR3 is built from 18 residues.

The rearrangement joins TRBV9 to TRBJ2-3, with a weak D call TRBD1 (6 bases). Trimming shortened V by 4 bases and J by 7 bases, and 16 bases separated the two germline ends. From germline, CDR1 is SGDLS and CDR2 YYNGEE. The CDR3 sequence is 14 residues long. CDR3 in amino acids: CASSPGQKKYTQYF. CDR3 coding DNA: TGTGCCAGCAGCCCTGGACAGAAAAAATATACGCAGTATTTT. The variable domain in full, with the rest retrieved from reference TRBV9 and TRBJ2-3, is DSGVTQTPKHLITATGQRVTLRCSPRSGDLSVYWYQQSLDQGLQFLIQYYNGEERAKGNILERFSAQQFPDLHSELNLSSLELGDSALYFCASSPGQKKYTQYFGPGTRLTVL.

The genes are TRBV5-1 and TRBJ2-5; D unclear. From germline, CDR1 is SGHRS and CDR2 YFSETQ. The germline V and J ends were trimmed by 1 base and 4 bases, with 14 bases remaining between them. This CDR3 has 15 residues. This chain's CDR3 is CASSLTGGEVETQYF. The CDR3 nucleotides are TGCGCCAGCAGCTTGACGGGTGGAGAAGTAGAGACCCAGTACTTC.

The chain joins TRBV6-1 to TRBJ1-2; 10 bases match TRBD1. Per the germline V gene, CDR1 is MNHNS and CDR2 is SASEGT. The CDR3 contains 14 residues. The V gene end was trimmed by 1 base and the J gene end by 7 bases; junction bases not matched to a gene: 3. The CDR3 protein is CASSEGQGARGYTF. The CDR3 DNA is TGTGCCAGCAGTGAAGGACAGGGGGCGCGTGGCTACACCTTC.

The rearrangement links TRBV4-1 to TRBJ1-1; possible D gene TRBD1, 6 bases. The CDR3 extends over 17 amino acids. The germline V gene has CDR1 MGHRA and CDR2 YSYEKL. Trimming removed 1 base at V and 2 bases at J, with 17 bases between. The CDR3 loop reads CASSQVPSGQSNTEAFF. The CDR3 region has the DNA TGCGCCAGCAGCCAAGTTCCCTCTGGACAGAGCAACACTGAAGCTTTCTTT.

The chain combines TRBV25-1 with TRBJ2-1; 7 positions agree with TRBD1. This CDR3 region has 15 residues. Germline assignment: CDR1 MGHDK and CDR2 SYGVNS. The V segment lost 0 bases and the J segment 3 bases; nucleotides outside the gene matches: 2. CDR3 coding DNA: TGTGCCAGCAGTGAATACTGGACAGGCTACAATGAGCAGTTCTTC. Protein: CASSEYWTGYNEQFF.

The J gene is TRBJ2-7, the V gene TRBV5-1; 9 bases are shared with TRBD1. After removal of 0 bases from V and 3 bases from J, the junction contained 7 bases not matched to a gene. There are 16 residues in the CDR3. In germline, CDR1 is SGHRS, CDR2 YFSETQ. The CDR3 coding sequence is TGCGCCAGCAGCTTGGGCGGGACAGGGACCCTCTACGAGCAGTACTTC. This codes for CASSLGGTGTLYEQYF.

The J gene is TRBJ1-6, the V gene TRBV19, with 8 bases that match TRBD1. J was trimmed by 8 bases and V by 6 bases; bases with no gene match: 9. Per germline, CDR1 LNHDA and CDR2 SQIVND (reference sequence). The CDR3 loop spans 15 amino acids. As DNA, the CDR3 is TGTGCCAGTAGCCCACGACAGGGGAGGGATTCACCCCTCCACTTT. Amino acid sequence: CASSPRQGRDSPLHF. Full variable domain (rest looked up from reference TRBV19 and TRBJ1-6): DGGITQSPKYLFRKEGQNVTLSCEQNLNHDAMYWYRQDPGQGLRLIYYSQIVNDFQKGDIAEGYSVSREKKESFPLTVTSAQKNPTAFYLCASSPRQGRDSPLHFGNGTRLTVT.

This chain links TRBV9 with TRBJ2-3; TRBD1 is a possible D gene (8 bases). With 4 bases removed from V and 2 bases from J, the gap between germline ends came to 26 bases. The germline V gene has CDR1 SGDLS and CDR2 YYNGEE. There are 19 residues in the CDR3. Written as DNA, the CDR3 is TGTGCCAGCAGCCGCGGACAGGGAGGGATATTGGAGGCCACAGATACGCAGTATTTT. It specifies CASSRGQGGILEATDTQYF.

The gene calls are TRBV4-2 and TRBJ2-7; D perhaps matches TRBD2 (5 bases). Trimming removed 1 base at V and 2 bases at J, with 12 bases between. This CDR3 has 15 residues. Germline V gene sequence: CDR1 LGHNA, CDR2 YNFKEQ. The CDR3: CASSQVEDSAYEQYF. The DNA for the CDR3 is TGTGCCAGCAGCCAAGTCGAGGACTCTGCCTACGAGCAGTACTTC.

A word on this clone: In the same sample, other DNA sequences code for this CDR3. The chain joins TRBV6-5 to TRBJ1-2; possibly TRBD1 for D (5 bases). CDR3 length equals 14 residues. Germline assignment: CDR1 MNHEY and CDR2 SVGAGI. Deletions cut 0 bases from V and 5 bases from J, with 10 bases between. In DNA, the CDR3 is TGTGCCAGCAGTTACTCGCCAGGGAGGTATGGCTACACCTTC. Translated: CASSYSPGRYGYTF.

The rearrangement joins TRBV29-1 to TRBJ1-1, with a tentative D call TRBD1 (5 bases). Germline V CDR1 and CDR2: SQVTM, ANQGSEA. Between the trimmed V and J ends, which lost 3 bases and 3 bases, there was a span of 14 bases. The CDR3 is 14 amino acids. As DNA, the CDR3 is TGCAGCGTTGACGTCCCTCCGACAGACACTGAAGCTTTCTTT. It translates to CSVDVPPTDTEAFF.

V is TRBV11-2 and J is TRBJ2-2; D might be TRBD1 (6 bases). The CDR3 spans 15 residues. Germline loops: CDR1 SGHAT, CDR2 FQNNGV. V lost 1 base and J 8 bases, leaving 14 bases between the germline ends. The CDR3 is CASSLVKRGTGELFF. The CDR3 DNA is TGTGCCAGCAGCTTAGTCAAGAGGGGGACAGGGGAGCTGTTTTTT.

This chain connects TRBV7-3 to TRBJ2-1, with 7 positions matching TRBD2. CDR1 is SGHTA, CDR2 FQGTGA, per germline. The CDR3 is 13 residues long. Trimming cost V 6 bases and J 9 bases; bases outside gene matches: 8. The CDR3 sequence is CASSTLAFGEQFF. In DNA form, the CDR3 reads TGTGCCAGCAGTACACTAGCGTTCGGTGAGCAGTTCTTC.

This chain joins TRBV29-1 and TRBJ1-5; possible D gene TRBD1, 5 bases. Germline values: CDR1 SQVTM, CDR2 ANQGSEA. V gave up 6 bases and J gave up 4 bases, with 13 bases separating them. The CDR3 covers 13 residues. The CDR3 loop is CSVLAGSNQPQHF. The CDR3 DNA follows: TGCAGCGTCTTAGCAGGGTCGAATCAGCCCCAGCATTTT.

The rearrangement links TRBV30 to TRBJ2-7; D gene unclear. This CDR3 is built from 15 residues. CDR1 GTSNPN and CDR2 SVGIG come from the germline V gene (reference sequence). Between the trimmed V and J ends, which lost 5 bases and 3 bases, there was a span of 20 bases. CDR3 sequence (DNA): TGTGCCTGGGTGCCCGTGACTGCGACGAGCTACGAGCAGTACTTC. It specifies CAWVPVTATSYEQYF.

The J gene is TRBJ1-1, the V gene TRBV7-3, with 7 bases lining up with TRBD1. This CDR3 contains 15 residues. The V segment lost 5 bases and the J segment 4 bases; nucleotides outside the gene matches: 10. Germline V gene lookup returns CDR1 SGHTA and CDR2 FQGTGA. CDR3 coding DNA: TGTGCCAGCAGCCTTACAGGGGCTGTTGTCACTGAAGCTTTCTTT. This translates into CASSLTGAVVTEAFF.

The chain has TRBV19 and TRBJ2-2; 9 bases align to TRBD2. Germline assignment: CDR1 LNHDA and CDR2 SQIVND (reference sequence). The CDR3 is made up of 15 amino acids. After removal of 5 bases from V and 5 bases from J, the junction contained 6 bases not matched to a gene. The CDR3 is CASSGVAGDTGELFF. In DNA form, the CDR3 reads TGTGCCAGTAGTGGGGTAGCGGGGGATACCGGGGAGCTGTTTTTT.

The CDR3 nucleotides read TGTGCCTGGGGACAGTCTGGGGCCAACGTCCTGACTTTC. Its protein is CAWGQSGANVLTF. The V gene is TRBV30, the J gene TRBJ2-6, with D possibly being TRBD1 (6 bases). The V and J ends lost 5 bases and 1 base respectively, with 6 bases between them. The germline V gene has CDR1 GTSNPN and CDR2 SVGIG (reference sequence). This CDR3 is 13 amino acids long.

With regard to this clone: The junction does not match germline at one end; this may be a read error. CDR3 sequence reads: CASSSDHSGVVSEF. The CDR3 coding sequence is TGCGCCAGCAGTTCTGATCATAGCGGGGTGGTTAGTGAGTTC. The chain carries TRBV5-1 and TRBJ2-7; 8 bases line up with TRBD2. Per the germline V gene, CDR1 is SGHRS and CDR2 is YFSETQ. There are 14 residues in the CDR3.

CDR3 loop: CASSVQRTSGGADTQYF. CDR3 coding DNA: TGCGCCAGCAGCGTCCAACGGACTAGCGGGGGGGCGGATACGCAGTATTTT. This sequence joins TRBV5-1 and TRBJ2-3; TRBD2 aligns across 15 bases. The CDR3 extends over 17 amino acids. After removal of 4 bases from V and 6 bases from J, the junction contained 9 bases not matched to a gene. Germline V lookup: CDR1 SGHRS, CDR2 YFSETQ.

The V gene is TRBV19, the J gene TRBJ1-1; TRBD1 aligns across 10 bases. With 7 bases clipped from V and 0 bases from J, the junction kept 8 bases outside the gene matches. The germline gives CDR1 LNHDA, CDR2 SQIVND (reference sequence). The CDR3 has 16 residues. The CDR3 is CASIRGQGGVNTEAFF. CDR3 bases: TGTGCCAGTATCCGCGGACAGGGGGGGGTGAACACTGAAGCTTTCTTT.